Given below is one T cell receptor (beta chain) in context. The target antigen is unknown. Profiling relied on immunoSEQ multiplex PCR, and the TCRdb table lists in-frame clones only, not all of them. The sample includes some 23,000 clones, 70% to 85% of them seen just once. This specimen comes from a study of T cells in narcolepsy. On the study more broadly: Healthy controls were enrolled alongside patients with narcolepsy type 1 or type 2. Study results and limitations: Autoreactive clonotypes reportedly recurred in blood of same and different patients, not controls. HCRT-specific and TRIB2-specific autoreactive clonotypes appeared among same-patient CSF and blood CD4+ clonotypes. In some patient and control memory CD4+ samples, autoreactive clones were absent.

Input material: CD45RA- memory CD4+ T cells from PBMCs. The origin of this receptor is a human donor with narcolepsy.

Written as DNA, the CDR3 is TGCGCCAGCAGCTTGGGGACAGTGGCAGAGACCCAGTACTTC. Its protein product is CASSLGTVAETQYF. The J gene is TRBJ2-5, the V gene TRBV5-1, with D tentatively TRBD1 (6 bases). The V gene lost 0 bases and the J gene lost 4 bases, with 10 bases spanning the gap. Per the germline V gene, CDR1 is SGHRS and CDR2 is YFSETQ. The CDR3 is made up of 14 amino acids.